These 2 T cell receptor beta chains were all obtained from the same sample, sequenced in a study of cytomegalovirus exposure and HLA in healthy donors. The PCR ran on 60 Vbeta and 13 Jbeta primers. Sequencing was performed with immunoSEQ multiplex PCR; in TCRdb, only in-frame clones are kept and a portion is missing. The table shows approximately 150,000 clones, with 84% occurring only once. Sequenced sample: PBMCs. These receptors were collected from a man aged 25-45 years in good health and CMV-seronegative.

The CDR3 DNA sequence: TGTGCCAGCAGCTTCTCGAGCAATCAGCCCCAGCATTTT. Translating gives CASSFSSNQPQHF. The rearrangement links TRBV5-5 to TRBJ1-5, with D unclear. Trimming removed 2 bases at V and 1 base at J, with 4 bases between. CDR1 and CDR2 from the germline V gene are SGHKS and YYEKEE (reference sequence). There are 13 residues in the CDR3.

This clone was detected only once. This CDR3 reads CASSWDRKETQYF. In DNA form, the CDR3 reads TGTGCCAGCAGCTGGGACAGAAAAGAGACCCAGTACTTC. The chain joins TRBV5-6 to TRBJ2-5; 7 nucleotides agree with TRBD1. Trimming cost V 3 bases and J 3 bases; bases outside gene matches: 2. Germline assignment: CDR1 SGHDT and CDR2 YYEEEE. The CDR3 extends over 13 amino acids.